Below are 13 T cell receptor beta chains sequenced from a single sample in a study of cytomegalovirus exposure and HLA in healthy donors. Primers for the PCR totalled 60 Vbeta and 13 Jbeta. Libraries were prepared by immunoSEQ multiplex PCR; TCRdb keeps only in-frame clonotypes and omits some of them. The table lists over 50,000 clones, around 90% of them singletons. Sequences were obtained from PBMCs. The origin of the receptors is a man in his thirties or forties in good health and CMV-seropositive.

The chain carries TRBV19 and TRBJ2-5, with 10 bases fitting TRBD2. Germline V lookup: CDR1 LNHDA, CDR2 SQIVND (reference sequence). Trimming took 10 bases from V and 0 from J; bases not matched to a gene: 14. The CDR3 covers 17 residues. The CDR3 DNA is TGTGCCACCGCCGACCTTTTAGCGGGAGGAAACCAAGAGACCCAGTACTTC. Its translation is CATADLLAGGNQETQYF.

The CDR3 DNA follows: TGTGCCAGCAGCGTCCTAGCGGGAGTGAACACCGGGGAGCTGTTTTTT. Protein product: CASSVLAGVNTGELFF. This chain uses TRBV9 with TRBJ2-2; 10 positions agree with TRBD2. With 2 bases clipped from V and 1 base from J, the junction kept 2 bases outside the gene matches. This CDR3 has 16 residues. Germline values: CDR1 SGDLS, CDR2 YYNGEE.

The CDR3 DNA reads TGTGCCAGTACGGCAGGGGCGAACATTCAGTACTTC. Protein product: CASTAGANIQYF. V is TRBV19 and J is TRBJ2-4; TRBD1 might be the D (6 bases). The germline CDR1 and CDR2 sequences are LNHDA and SQIVND (reference sequence). Trimming left V 7 bases short and J 7 bases short, with 11 bases between. The CDR3 covers 12 residues.

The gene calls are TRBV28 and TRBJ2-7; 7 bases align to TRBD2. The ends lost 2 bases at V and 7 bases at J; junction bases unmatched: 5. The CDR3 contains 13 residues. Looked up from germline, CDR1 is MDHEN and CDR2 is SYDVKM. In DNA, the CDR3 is TGTGCCAGCAGTTTAGCGGGAGAGAGTGAGCAGTACTTC. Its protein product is CASSLAGESEQYF.

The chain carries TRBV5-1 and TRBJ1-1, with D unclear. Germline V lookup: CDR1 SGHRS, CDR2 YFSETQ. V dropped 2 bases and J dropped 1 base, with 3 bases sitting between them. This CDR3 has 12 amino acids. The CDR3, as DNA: TGCGCCAGCAGCTTCGGGAACACTGAAGCTTTCTTT. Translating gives CASSFGNTEAFF.

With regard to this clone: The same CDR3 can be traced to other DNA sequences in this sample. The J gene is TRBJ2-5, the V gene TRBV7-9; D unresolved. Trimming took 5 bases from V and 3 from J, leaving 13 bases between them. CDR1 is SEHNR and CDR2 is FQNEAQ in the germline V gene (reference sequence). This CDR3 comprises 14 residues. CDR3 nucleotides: TGTGCCAGCAGCGTAGATGGGCTGGAAGAGACCCAGTACTTC. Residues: CASSVDGLEETQYF. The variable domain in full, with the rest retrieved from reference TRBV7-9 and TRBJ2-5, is DTGVSQNPRHKITKRGQNVTFRCDPISEHNRLYWYRQTLGQGPEFLTYFQNEAQLEKSRLLSDRFSAERPKGSFSTLEIQRTEQGDSAMYLCASSVDGLEETQYFGPGTRLLVL.

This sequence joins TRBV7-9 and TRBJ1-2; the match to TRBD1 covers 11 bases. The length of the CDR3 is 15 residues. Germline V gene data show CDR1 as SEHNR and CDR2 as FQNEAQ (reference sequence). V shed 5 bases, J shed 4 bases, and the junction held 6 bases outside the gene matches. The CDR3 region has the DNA TGTGCCAGCAGCGAACGGGACAGGGGGTCCTATGGCTACACCTTC. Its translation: CASSERDRGSYGYTF.

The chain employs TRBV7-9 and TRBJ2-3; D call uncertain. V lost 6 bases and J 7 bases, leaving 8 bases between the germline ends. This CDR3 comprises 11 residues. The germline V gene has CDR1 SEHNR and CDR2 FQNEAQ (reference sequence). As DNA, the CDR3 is TGTGCCAGCAGAGAGACATATACGCAGTATTTT. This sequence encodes CASRETYTQYF.

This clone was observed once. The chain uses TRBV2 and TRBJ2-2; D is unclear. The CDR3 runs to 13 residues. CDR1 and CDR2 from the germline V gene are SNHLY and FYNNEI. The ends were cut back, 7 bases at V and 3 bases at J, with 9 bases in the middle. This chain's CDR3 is CASTPTDTGELFF. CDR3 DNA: TGTGCCAGCACCCCCACAGACACCGGGGAGCTGTTTTTT.

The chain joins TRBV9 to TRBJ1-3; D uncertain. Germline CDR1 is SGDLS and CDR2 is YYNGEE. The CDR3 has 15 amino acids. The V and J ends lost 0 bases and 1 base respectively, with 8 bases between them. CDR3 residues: CASSVAPGSGNTIYF. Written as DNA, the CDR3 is TGTGCCAGCAGCGTAGCCCCGGGGTCTGGAAACACCATATATTTT.

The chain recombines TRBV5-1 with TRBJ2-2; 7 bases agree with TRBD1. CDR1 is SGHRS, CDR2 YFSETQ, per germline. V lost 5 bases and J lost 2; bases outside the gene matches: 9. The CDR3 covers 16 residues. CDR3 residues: CASRTGTTFNTGELFF. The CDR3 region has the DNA TGCGCCAGCAGGACAGGGACCACCTTTAACACCGGGGAGCTGTTTTTT.

This CDR3 is CASSPRTGIGSSEQFF. The CDR3 coding sequence is TGTGCCAGCAGTCCTCGGACAGGGATCGGCTCGAGTGAGCAGTTCTTC. The chain is built from TRBV27 and TRBJ2-1, with 8 bases fitting TRBD1. Trimming at V came to 5 bases and at J to 9 bases, leaving 15 bases not matched to a gene. The CDR3 contains 16 residues. Germline values: CDR1 MNHEY, CDR2 SMNVEV (reference sequence).

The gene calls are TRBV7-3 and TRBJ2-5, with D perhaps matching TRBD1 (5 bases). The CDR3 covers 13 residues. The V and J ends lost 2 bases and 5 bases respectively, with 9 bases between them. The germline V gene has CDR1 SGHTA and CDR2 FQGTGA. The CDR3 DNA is TGTGCCAGCAGCTTAGTCAGGGCGGAGACCCAGTACTTC. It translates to CASSLVRAETQYF.